This entry lists 4 T cell receptor beta chains sequenced from one sample in a study of blood T cell repertoires in COVID-19. Produced via immunoSEQ multiplex PCR; TCRdb's table is partial and in-frame only. The table records approximately 160,000 clones, around 84% of them present only once. Input material: peripheral blood. These receptor sequences come from a man aged 45-65 years with active or convalescent COVID-19.

The chain links TRBV24-1 to TRBJ2-2; 12 positions match TRBD2. This CDR3 region has 17 residues. The germline CDR1 and CDR2 sequences are KGHDR and SFDVKD. The J segment lost 7 bases and the V segment lost 1 base, leaving 6 bases of the junction unmatched. The chain's CDR3 is CATSDFTGLAGIGELFF. The CDR3 nucleotides are TGTGCCACCAGTGATTTCACCGGACTAGCGGGAATCGGGGAGCTGTTTTTT.

The chain combines TRBV12-3 or TRBV12-4 with TRBJ1-2; D ambiguous. Trimming took off 3 bases at V and 4 bases at J, with 9 bases between the two ends. This CDR3 spans 13 amino acids. The CDR3 loop is CASSLGVGYGYTF. The CDR3 DNA sequence: TGTGCCAGCAGTTTGGGCGTAGGCTATGGCTACACCTTC.

V usage is TRBV11-3 and J usage is TRBJ2-1; 8 bases are a match to TRBD2. The CDR3 is made up of 15 amino acids. Germline-derived CDR1 and CDR2 are SGHNT and YENEEA. V was clipped by 0 bases and J by 4 bases; unmatched bases: 2. The CDR3 reads CASSLDQRGYNEQFF. The CDR3 region has the DNA TGTGCCAGCAGCTTAGACCAGCGGGGGTACAATGAGCAGTTCTTC.

The V gene is TRBV5-1, the J gene TRBJ2-7; the D is unclear. V lost 2 bases to trimming and J lost 4 bases, with 19 bases between them. Germline V lookup: CDR1 SGHRS, CDR2 YFSETQ. The CDR3 has 16 amino acids. CDR3 amino acids: CASSFESLTPYYEQYF. The CDR3 bases are TGCGCCAGCAGCTTTGAATCTTTGACTCCTTATTACGAGCAGTACTTC.